A single sample gave rise to the 26 T cell receptor beta chains below, sequenced in a study of early T cells in non-severe SARS-CoV-2 infection. TCRdb reanalysed the 5' RACE reads using MiXCR and keeps one entry per CDR3 protein. The sample records about 48,000 distinct CDR3 sequences, around 7.7% being singletons. The sequencing input was whole blood. These receptors all stem from an adult who was a healthcare worker with PCR-confirmed SARS-CoV-2 infection or an uninfected control (not recorded which).

This clonotype showed up many times. This chain links TRBV5-5 with TRBJ2-2; 8 nucleotides line up with TRBD1. V trimming: 10 bases; J trimming: 1 base; junction bases outside the gene matches: 3. Germline values: CDR1 SGHKS, CDR2 YYEKEE (reference sequence). CDR3 length equals 13 residues. The CDR3 region is CAAGTGNTGELFF. CDR3 nucleotide sequence: TGTGCCGCCGGGACAGGGAACACCGGGGAGCTGTTTTTT.

This clonotype was observed at least ten times. The chain links TRBV10-3 to TRBJ2-7; D not certain. Germline-derived CDR1 and CDR2 are ENHRY and SYGVKD. The CDR3 is made up of 13 amino acids. V gave up 2 bases and J gave up 3 bases, with 8 bases separating them. The CDR3 nucleotides are TGTGCCATCAGTGAGGGAGCTCACTACGAGCAGTACTTC. This codes for CAISEGAHYEQYF.

This clonotype has a count of ten or more. The genes are TRBV3-1 and TRBJ1-3; D gene uncertain. V was clipped by 1 base and J by 2 bases, with 6 bases between them. CDR1 and CDR2 (germline): LGHDT, YNNKEL (reference sequence). CDR3 length: 14 residues. CDR3 residues: CASSQVGTGNTIYF. DNA for the CDR3: TGTGCCAGCAGCCAAGTGGGGACTGGAAACACCATATATTTT.

The V call is TRBV30, the J call TRBJ1-6; D not resolved. CDR3 length: 12 residues. CDR1 is GTSNPN, CDR2 SVGIG, per germline (reference sequence). The germline V and J ends were trimmed by 3 bases and 14 bases, with 14 bases remaining between them. CDR3 sequence reads: CAWSPRETTLHF. The CDR3 DNA reads as TGTGCCTGGAGCCCACGGGAAACAACCCTCCACTTT.

The rearrangement uses TRBV5-4 and TRBJ2-7; D is possibly TRBD1 or TRBD2 (5 bases each). The ends were cut back, 0 bases at V and 2 bases at J, with 18 bases in the middle. The CDR3 covers 17 residues. The germline gives CDR1 SGHNT, CDR2 YYREEE (reference sequence). The CDR3, as DNA: TGTGCCAGCAGCTTGGGGGAAGCCGGGACGTTAACCTACGAGCAGTACTTC. Its protein is CASSLGEAGTLTYEQYF.

Many counts were recorded for this clonotype. This chain links TRBV20-1 with TRBJ2-2; D tentatively reads TRBD1 or TRBD2 (6 bases each). The ends were cut back, 0 bases at V and 2 bases at J, with 13 bases in the middle. The germline V gene encodes CDR1 DFQATT and CDR2 SNEGSKA (reference sequence). There are 16 residues in the CDR3. CDR3 sequence reads: CSARDSRGRNTGELFF. The DNA for the CDR3 is TGCAGTGCTAGAGATTCCCGGGGGCGAAACACCGGGGAGCTGTTTTTT.

This clonotype was observed many times. The chain recombines TRBV11-2 with TRBJ2-3, with 7 positions matching TRBD2. The CDR3 is made up of 15 amino acids. CDR1 and CDR2 from the germline V gene are SGHAT and FQNNGV. The ends lost 3 bases at V and 5 bases at J; junction bases unmatched: 8. The CDR3, as DNA: TGTGCCAGCAGCTTTACGACGGGGGGAGGAGATACGCAGTATTTT. It codes for CASSFTTGGGDTQYF.

This clonotype was seen many times. The CDR3 DNA sequence: TGTGCCAGCAGTTGGGGACAGATCGTCGGTGGAAACACCATATATTTT. Its translation is CASSWGQIVGGNTIYF. The chain couples TRBV28 to TRBJ1-3; 7 positions match TRBD1. Germline values: CDR1 MDHEN, CDR2 SYDVKM. After removal of 4 bases from V and 3 bases from J, the junction contained 9 bases not matched to a gene. This CDR3 spans 16 amino acids.

Note on this clonotype: The DNA is left out, because the CDR3 cannot be placed on it with certainty; the CDR3 is given as TCRdb lists it. J is TRBJ1-1 and V is TRBV15; the table gives TRBD1 as D, unverified against the DNA. A total of 15 residues make up the CDR3, ends included. The germline V gene encodes CDR1 LNHNV and CDR2 YYDKDF (reference sequence). CDR3 in amino acids: CATSREQGGTLKLSF.

At least ten counts were recorded for this clonotype. J is TRBJ2-2 and V is TRBV5-1; D might be TRBD2 (5 bases). Germline lookup yields CDR1 SGHRS and CDR2 YFSETQ. CDR3 length equals 15 residues. V was clipped by 4 bases and J by 0 bases, with 10 bases between them. CDR3 sequence (DNA): TGCGCCAGCAGCGTCCAGACTACGAACACCGGGGAGCTGTTTTTT. Encoded protein: CASSVQTTNTGELFF.

The J gene is TRBJ2-7, the V gene TRBV27; possibly TRBD2 for D (6 bases). The CDR3 covers 13 residues. Germline V gene data show CDR1 as MNHEY and CDR2 as SMNVEV (reference sequence). Trimming took 2 bases from V and 7 from J, leaving 12 bases between them. CDR3 DNA: TGTGCCAGCAGTTTAAGGGCCGCGGGGGAGCAGTACTTC. Residues: CASSLRAAGEQYF.

This clonotype was counted a few times. The gene calls are TRBV7-2 and TRBJ1-1; D remains unclear. The germline CDR1 and CDR2 sequences are SGHTA and FQGNSA. CDR3 length equals 13 residues. Trimming cost V 3 bases and J 1 base, with 6 bases left between them. The CDR3 region is CASSFRQNTEAFF. In nucleotides, the CDR3 is TGTGCCAGCAGCTTTAGGCAGAACACTGAAGCTTTCTTT.

In this sample, this clonotype turned up a few times. This chain connects TRBV9 to TRBJ2-4; no reliable D call. Trimming stripped 3 bases from V and 0 bases from J, with 7 bases between. The germline V gene encodes CDR1 SGDLS and CDR2 YYNGEE. The CDR3 totals 14 residues. This CDR3 reads CASSGSLAKNIQYF. CDR3 bases: TGTGCCAGCAGCGGATCTCTAGCCAAAAACATTCAGTACTTC.

In its sample, this clonotype was seen a few times. The chain joins TRBV28 to TRBJ1-1, with TRBD1 matching 9 bases. V lost 6 bases and J lost 3; bases outside the gene matches: 5. CDR3 length: 14 residues. Germline CDR1 reads MDHEN; CDR2 reads SYDVKM. CDR3 sequence: CASSPQGAHTEAFF. CDR3 coding DNA: TGTGCCAGCAGCCCACAGGGGGCTCACACTGAAGCTTTCTTT.

To note about this clonotype: Being one base from a much bigger clone, this may be a read error. The rearrangement joins TRBV30 to TRBJ1-4, with 7 nucleotides matching TRBD1. This CDR3 spans 15 amino acids. Germline CDR1 is GTSNPN and CDR2 is SVGIG (reference sequence). The CDR3 DNA sequence: TGTGCCCGGAGTCCCGGACAGGCGGGTAATGAAAAACTGTTTTTT. Amino acids: CARSPGQAGNEKLFF.

The J gene is TRBJ2-5, the V gene TRBV30; no clear D gene. The CDR3 covers 16 residues. The V end was cut by 2 bases, the J end by 3 bases, with 19 bases between. Germline loops: CDR1 GTSNPN, CDR2 SVGIG (reference sequence). The DNA for the CDR3 is TGTGCCTGGAGTTCGACCCTGACACCCATGGAAGAGACCCAGTACTTC. This encodes CAWSSTLTPMEETQYF.

The chain recombines TRBV7-9 with TRBJ2-5; TRBD1 matches 8 bases. Germline CDR1 and CDR2: SEHNR and FQNEAQ (reference sequence). The CDR3 has 13 amino acids. Trimming at V came to 10 bases and at J to 2 bases, leaving 6 bases not matched to a gene. The CDR3 region is CAIRDRHQETQYF. CDR3 in DNA: TGTGCCATCCGGGACAGGCATCAAGAGACCCAGTACTTC.

This clonotype was counted many times. The chain carries TRBV9 and TRBJ2-1, with D perhaps TRBD1 (7 bases). CDR1 and CDR2 (germline): SGDLS, YYNGEE. CDR3 length equals 16 residues. V was cut by 3 bases and J by 5 bases, with 18 bases left in between. The DNA of the CDR3 is TGTGCCAGCAGCGCTGGGTCAGGGGGGCCTGACAATGAGCAGTTCTTC. It translates to CASSAGSGGPDNEQFF.

This clonotype has more than one count but fewer than ten. V is TRBV6-6 and J is TRBJ1-2; D is unresolved. Germline V lookup: CDR1 MNHNY, CDR2 SVGAGI (reference sequence). The CDR3 has 13 amino acids. With 6 bases removed from V and 1 base from J, the gap between germline ends came to 9 bases. In DNA, the CDR3 is TGTGCCAGCAGCCCCGCGAATAACTATGGCTACACCTTC. Translation: CASSPANNYGYTF.

This clonotype showed up many times. Its ends do not fully match the called genes, so a read error is possible. The chain joins TRBV28 to TRBJ1-2; no definite D call. The CDR3 consists of 12 residues. Germline values: CDR1 MDHEN, CDR2 SYDVKM. The CDR3 nucleotides read TGTGCCAGCAGTTCCCCCCTGGAGAGAGTCTCCTTC. It is translated as CASSSPLERVSF.

This clonotype has a count of ten or more. The junction differs from germline at one of its ends, possibly a read error. The rearrangement joins TRBV4-1 to TRBJ1-3; D unclear. This CDR3 spans 16 amino acids. Germline assignment: CDR1 MGHRA and CDR2 YSYEKL. The CDR3 is CASSQDRAASENTIYF. In DNA form, the CDR3 reads TGCGCCAGCAGCCAAGATCGGGCAGCCTCTGAAAACACCATATATTTT.

CDR3 in amino acids: CAWRILAGRADTQYF. In DNA, the CDR3 is TGTGCCTGGAGAATCCTAGCGGGGCGGGCAGATACGCAGTATTTT. The chain uses TRBV30 and TRBJ2-3; 9 nucleotides line up with TRBD2. Germline V gene lookup returns CDR1 GTSNPN and CDR2 SVGIG (reference sequence). CDR3 length: 15 residues. The trim removed 3 bases at V and 4 bases at J, leaving 8 bases unmatched.

Ten or more counts support this clonotype. The chain couples TRBV28 to TRBJ1-1; no firm D call. Germline-derived CDR1 and CDR2 are MDHEN and SYDVKM. The CDR3 loop spans 16 amino acids. With 6 bases removed from V and 3 bases from J, the gap between germline ends came to 20 bases. CDR3 coding DNA: TGTGCCAGCAGCCTTGGTAGTAGCGGGAGTTACACTGAAGCTTTCTTT. It specifies CASSLGSSGSYTEAFF.

This clonotype occurred a few times. The chain uses TRBV12-5 and TRBJ2-1; TRBD1 matches at 8 bases. V lost 1 base, J lost 7 bases, and 12 bases stayed unmatched. The CDR3 runs 17 residues. Germline V gives CDR1 LGHNT, CDR2 FRNRAP. CDR3 bases: TGTGCTAGTGGTTTGGCACCGCAGGGGGCTCTAGGGAATGAGCAGTTCTTC. The encoded protein is CASGLAPQGALGNEQFF.

Points on this clonotype: A much larger clone lies one base from this, so it may be a read error. The CDR3 ends on some other residue instead of the conserved phenylalanine or tryptophan, so this is likely a read error. V usage is TRBV2 and J usage is TRBJ2-5, with a possible D match to TRBD2 (6 bases). Trimming shortened V by 3 bases and J by 4 bases, and 9 bases separated the two germline ends. The CDR3 is 13 residues long. From germline, CDR1 is SNHLY and CDR2 FYNNEI. CDR3 loop: CASSETGLETQYS. For the CDR3, the DNA is TGTGCCAGCAGTGAGACGGGACTAGAGACCCAGTACTCC.

V is TRBV2 and J is TRBJ2-7, with a possible D match to TRBD1 (5 bases). CDR1 SNHLY and CDR2 FYNNEI come from the germline V gene. V lost 6 bases to trimming and J lost 4 bases, with 10 bases between them. The CDR3 sequence is 12 residues long. CDR3 coding DNA: TGTGCCAGCAGACGAGACAGATACGAGCAGTACTTC. Protein product: CASRRDRYEQYF.